The rows below give T cell receptor beta chains drawn from one sample of a study of regulatory T cells in long-lasting Graves disease. A single record per CDR3 protein comes from TCRdb applying MiXCR to the multiplex PCR reads. The data hold 420,000 or so distinct CDR3 sequences, with approximately 16% observed a single time. The same sample was also used in a study of T cells in Graves' hyperthyroidism and ophthalmopathy.

This specimen consisted of peripheral blood mononuclear cells (PBMCs), obtained at new diagnosis, from a patient treated with antithyroid drugs. The source of these receptors is a woman aged 18 to 35 with Graves disease. The CDR3 runs from the conserved cysteine through the conserved F or W. D genes are given only for firm matches. Clone size is not always given. Where it is, it says once, few, many or a class for expanded clones.

size | D | J | V | DNA | CDR3
many | . | TRBJ2-7 | TRBV18 | TGTGCCAGCTCACTGGGGGTTTCGAGCTCCTACGAGCAGTACTTC | CASSLGVSSSYEQYF
many | TRBD2 | TRBJ2-7 | TRBV28 | TGTGCCAGCACCCCCGGGACTAGCGGGAGTTACTCCTACGAGCAGTACTTC | CASTPGTSGSYSYEQYF
many | TRBD1 | TRBJ2-6 | TRBV11-3 | TGTGCCAGCAGCAAGATGGGACAGGGTACTGGGGCCAACGTCCTGACTTTC | CASSKMGQGTGANVLTF
. | TRBD2 | TRBJ2-5 | TRBV29-1 | TGCAGCGCACTTAGCGGGAGGGGAGAGACCCAGTACTTC | CSALSGRGETQYF
many | . | TRBJ2-3 | TRBV10-3 | TGTGCCATCAGTGAGTCGCTTAAGGGCCCTCGGACAGATACGCAGTATTTT | CAISESLKGPRTDTQYF
many | . | TRBJ2-7 | TRBV5-1 | TGTGCCAGCAGCTTGGCTCTAGCCTCCTACGAGCAGTACTTC | CASSLALASYEQYF
many | TRBD2 | TRBJ2-7 | TRBV20-1 | TGCAGTGCCGCTAGCGGGAGGGCCCACGAGCAGTACTTC | CSAASGRAHEQYF
many | TRBD1 | TRBJ2-7 | TRBV28 | TGTGCCAGCAGTTTCGGGACAGGGGATTTCTACGAGCAGTACTTC | CASSFGTGDFYEQYF
many | TRBD2 | TRBJ2-5 | TRBV2 | TGTGCCAGCCAAAGGCTAGCGGTCCAAGAGACCCAGTACTTC | CASQRLAVQETQYF
few | TRBD1 | TRBJ2-5 | TRBV2 | TGTGCCAGCAGTGAGGACAGGGGCCAAGAGACCCAGTACTTC | CASSEDRGQETQYF
. | TRBD1 | TRBJ1-4 | TRBV9 | TGTGCCGGCCCAAGGGCAGGGGGAATTGAAAAACTGTTTTTT | CAGPRAGGIEKLFF
. | . | TRBJ2-5 | TRBV15 | TGTGCCACCAGCCCACGACTAGATCGGGGAGAGACCCAGTACTTC | CATSPRLDRGETQYF
many | . | TRBJ1-1 | TRBV7-2 | TGTGCCAGCAGCTCATCAGCCTTGGCTAAACGGGGTATGGCCACTGAAGCTTTCTTT | CASSSSALAKRGMATEAFF
. | . | TRBJ2-3 | TRBV28 | TGTGCCAGCAGACAGGGAGGTCCGCGAAATACGCAGTATTTT | CASRQGGPRNTQYF
many | . | TRBJ2-5 | TRBV28 | TGTGCCAGCAGTTTATCTTGGGAGGCCCCCCAAGAGACCCAGTACTTC | CASSLSWEAPQETQYF
. | . | TRBJ2-1 | TRBV18 | TGTGTCAGCTCCGGACCCCCCGATGAGCAGTTCTTC | CVSSGPPDEQFF
. | TRBD1 | TRBJ2-2 | TRBV7-9 | TGTGCCAGCAGCTCCCCAACCGGGACAGGGGGCGCGGGCACCGGGGAGCTGTTTTTT | CASSSPTGTGGAGTGELFF
few | TRBD2 | TRBJ2-1 | TRBV7-9 | TGTGCCAGCAGCTGGACTAGCGCACCCTACAATGAGCAGTTCTTC | CASSWTSAPYNEQFF
many | . | TRBJ2-2 | TRBV12-3/TRBV12-4 | TGTGCCAGCAGTCGACTGCTCGAGGGGGAGCTGTTTTTT | CASSRLLEGELFF
few | TRBD2 | TRBJ2-3 | TRBV13 | TGTGCCAGCAGCTCCCCCCGCAGACTAGCTCCAGATACGCAGTATTTT | CASSSPRRLAPDTQYF
many | TRBD2 | TRBJ2-1 | TRBV11-2 | TGTGCCAGCAGCCTGACCGGGAGGACGGATGAGCAGTTCTTC | CASSLTGRTDEQFF
few | . | TRBJ1-5 | TRBV19 | TGTGCCAGTGGGGGGGACCAGAATCAGCCCCAGCATTTT | CASGGDQNQPQHF
many | TRBD2 | TRBJ2-7 | TRBV20-1 | TGCAGTGCCACTAGCGGGTCCTCCTACGAGCAGTACTTC | CSATSGSSYEQYF
. | TRBD1 | TRBJ2-4 | TRBV4-1 | TGCGCCAGCAGCCAAGGACAGGGAAACATTCAGTACTTC | CASSQGQGNIQYF
. | . | TRBJ2-1 | TRBV29-1 | TGCAGCGTTGGGGGACACAAAAAATTGGGGGTCAATGAGCAGTTCTTC | CSVGGHKKLGVNEQFF
few | . | TRBJ2-1 | TRBV30 | TGTGCCTGGAGGACAACCTGGGGCTACAATGAGCAGTTCTTC | CAWRTTWGYNEQFF